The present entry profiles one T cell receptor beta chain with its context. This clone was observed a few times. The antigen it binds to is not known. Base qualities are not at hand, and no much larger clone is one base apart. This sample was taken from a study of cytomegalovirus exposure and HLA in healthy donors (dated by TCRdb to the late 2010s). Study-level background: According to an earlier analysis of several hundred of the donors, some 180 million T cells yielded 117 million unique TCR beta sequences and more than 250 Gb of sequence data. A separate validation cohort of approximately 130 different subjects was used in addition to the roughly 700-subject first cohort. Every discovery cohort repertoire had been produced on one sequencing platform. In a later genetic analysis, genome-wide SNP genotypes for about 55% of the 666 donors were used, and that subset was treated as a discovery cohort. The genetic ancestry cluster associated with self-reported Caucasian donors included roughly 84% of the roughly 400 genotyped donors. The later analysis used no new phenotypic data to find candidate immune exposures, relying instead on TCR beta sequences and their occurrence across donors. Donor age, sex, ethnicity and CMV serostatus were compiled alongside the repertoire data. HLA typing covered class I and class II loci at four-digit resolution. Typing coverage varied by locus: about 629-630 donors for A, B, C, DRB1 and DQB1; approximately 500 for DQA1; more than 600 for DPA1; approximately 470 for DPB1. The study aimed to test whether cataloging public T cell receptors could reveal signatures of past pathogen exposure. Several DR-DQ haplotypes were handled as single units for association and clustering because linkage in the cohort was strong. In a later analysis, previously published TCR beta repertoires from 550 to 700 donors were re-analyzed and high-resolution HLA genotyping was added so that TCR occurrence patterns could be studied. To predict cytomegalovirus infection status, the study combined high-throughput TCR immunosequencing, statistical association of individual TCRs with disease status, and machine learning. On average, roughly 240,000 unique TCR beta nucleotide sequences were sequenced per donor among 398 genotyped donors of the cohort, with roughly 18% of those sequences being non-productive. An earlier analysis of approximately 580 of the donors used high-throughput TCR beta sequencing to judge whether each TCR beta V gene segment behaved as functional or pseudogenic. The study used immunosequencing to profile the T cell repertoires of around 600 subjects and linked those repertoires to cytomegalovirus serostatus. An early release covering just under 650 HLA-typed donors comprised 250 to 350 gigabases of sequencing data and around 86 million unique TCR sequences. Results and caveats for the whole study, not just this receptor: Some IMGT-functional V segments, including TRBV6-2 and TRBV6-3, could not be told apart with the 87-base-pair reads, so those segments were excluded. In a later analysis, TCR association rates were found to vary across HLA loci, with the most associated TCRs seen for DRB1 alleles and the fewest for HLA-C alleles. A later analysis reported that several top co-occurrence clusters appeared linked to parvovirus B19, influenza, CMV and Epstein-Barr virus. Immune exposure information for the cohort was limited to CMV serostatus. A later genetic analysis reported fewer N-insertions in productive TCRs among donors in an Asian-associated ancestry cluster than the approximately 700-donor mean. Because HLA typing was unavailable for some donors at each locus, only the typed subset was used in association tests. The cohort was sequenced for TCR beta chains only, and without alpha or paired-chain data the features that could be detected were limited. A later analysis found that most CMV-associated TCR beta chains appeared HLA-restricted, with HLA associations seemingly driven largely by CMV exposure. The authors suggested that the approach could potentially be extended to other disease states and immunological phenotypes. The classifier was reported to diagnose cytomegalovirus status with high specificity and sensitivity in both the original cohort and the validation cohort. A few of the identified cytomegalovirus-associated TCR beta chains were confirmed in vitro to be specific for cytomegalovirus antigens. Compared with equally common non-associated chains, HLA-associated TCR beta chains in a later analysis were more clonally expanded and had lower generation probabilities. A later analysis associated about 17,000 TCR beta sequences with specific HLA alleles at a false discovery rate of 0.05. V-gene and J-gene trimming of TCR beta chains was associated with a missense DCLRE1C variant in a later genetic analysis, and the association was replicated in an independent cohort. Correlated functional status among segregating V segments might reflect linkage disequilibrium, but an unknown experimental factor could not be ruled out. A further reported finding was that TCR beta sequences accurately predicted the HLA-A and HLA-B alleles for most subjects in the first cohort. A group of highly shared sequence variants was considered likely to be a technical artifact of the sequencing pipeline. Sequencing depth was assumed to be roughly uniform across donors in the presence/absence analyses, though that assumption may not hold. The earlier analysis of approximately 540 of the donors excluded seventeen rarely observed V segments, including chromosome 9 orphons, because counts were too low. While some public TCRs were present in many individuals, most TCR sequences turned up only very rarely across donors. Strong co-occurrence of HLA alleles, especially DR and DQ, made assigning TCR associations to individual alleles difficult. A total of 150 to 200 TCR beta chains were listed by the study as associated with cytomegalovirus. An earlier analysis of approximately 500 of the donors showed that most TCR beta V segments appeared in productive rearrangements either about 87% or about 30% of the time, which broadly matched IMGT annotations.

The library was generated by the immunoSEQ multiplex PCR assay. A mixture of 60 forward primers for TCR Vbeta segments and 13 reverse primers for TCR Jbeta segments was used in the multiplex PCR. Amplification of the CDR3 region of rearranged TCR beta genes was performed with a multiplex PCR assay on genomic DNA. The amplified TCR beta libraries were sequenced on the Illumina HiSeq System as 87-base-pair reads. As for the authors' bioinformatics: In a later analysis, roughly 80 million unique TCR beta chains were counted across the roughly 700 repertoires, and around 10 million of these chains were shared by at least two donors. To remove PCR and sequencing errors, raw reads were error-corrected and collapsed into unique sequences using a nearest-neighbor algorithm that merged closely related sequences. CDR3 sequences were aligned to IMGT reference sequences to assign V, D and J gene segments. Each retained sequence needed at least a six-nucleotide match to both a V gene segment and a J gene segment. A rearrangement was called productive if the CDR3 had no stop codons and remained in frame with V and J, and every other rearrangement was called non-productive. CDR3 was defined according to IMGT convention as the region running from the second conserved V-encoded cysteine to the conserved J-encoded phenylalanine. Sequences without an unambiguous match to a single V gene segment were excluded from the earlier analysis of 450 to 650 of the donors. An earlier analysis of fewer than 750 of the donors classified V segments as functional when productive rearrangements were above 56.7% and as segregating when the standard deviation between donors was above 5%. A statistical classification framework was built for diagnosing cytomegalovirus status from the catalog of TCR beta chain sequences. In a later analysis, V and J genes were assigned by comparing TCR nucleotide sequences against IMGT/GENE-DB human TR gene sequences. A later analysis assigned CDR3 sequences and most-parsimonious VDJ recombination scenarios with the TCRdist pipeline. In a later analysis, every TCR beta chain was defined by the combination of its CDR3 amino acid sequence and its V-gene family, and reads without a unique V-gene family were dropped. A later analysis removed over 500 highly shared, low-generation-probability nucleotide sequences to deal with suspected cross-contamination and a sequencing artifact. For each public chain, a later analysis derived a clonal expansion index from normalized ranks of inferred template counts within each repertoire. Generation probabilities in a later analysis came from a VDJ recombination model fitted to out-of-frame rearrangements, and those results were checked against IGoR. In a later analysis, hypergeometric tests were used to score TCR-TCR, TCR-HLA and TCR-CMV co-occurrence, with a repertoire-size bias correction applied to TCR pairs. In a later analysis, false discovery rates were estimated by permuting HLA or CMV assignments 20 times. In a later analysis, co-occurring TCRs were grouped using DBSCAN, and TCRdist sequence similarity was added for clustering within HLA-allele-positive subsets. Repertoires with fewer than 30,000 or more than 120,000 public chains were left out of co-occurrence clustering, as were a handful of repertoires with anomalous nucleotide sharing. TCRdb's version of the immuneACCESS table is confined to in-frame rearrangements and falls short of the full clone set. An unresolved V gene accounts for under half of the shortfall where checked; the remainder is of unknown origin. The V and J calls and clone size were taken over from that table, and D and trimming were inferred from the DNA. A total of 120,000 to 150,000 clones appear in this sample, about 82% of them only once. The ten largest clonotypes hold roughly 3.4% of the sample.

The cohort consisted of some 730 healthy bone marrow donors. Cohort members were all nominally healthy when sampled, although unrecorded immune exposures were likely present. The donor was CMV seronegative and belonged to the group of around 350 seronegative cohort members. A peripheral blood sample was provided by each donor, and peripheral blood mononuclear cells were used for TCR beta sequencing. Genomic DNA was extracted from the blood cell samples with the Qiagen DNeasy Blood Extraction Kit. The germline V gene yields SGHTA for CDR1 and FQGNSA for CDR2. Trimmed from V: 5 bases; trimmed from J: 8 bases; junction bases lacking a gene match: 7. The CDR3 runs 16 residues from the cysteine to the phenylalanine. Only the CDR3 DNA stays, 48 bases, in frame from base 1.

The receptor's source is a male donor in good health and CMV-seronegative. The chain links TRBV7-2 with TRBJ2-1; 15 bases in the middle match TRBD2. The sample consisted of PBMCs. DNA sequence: TGTGCCAGCAGCGTTCGGACTAGCGGGGGGGCTCATGAGCAGTTCTTC. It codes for CASSVRTSGGAHEQFF.